Shown below are 11 T cell receptor beta chains from a single sample sequenced in a study of blood T cells in healthy people across ages. Through a sample-barcoded 5' primer and a J-beta primer mix, a second PCR was run for roughly 7 to 11 cycles. From the 5' RACE reads, TCRdb called clonotypes with MiXCR, one entry per CDR3 protein. This sample yields more than 700,000 distinct CDR3 sequences, of which around 50% are seen a single time; around a sixth belongs to the top ten. Sample: blood. All receptors come from a man older than 75 in good health.

This clonotype occurred many times. V usage is TRBV6-1 and J usage is TRBJ2-7, with D possibly being TRBD1 (6 bases). Trimming took off 4 bases at V and 3 bases at J, with 13 bases between the two ends. Germline loops: CDR1 MNHNS, CDR2 SASEGT. CDR3 length: 14 amino acids. CDR3 sequence: CASSVGARGYEQYF. The CDR3 DNA is TGTGCCAGCAGTGTAGGCGCCAGGGGCTACGAGCAGTACTTC.

The chain employs TRBV7-2 and TRBJ1-1, with D perhaps matching TRBD1 (5 bases). Germline V gene data show CDR1 as SGHTA and CDR2 as FQGNSA. With 1 base removed from V and 1 base from J, the gap between germline ends came to 10 bases. The CDR3 has 15 amino acids. CDR3 sequence: CASSLVGLGNTEAFF. The CDR3 bases are TGTGCCAGCAGCTTAGTGGGGCTTGGGAACACTGAAGCTTTCTTT.

The chain has TRBV24-1 and TRBJ2-6; D is unresolved. V was cut by 4 bases and J by 0 bases, with 12 bases left in between. The CDR3 has 17 residues. Germline V CDR1 and CDR2: KGHDR, SFDVKD. The CDR3 DNA sequence: TGTGCCACCAGTGACCCCCACCGCTCCTCTGGGGCCAACGTCCTGACTTTC. It is translated as CATSDPHRSSGANVLTF.

This clonotype was detected many times. CDR3 sequence: CSARPTAGGGYTF. The CDR3 DNA follows: TGCAGTGCTAGACCCACCGCTGGGGGTGGCTACACCTTC. The V call is TRBV20-1, the J call TRBJ1-2; D may be TRBD1 (5 bases). CDR1 DFQATT and CDR2 SNEGSKA come from the germline V gene (reference sequence). CDR3 size: 13 residues. With 2 bases removed from V and 7 bases from J, the gap between germline ends came to 14 bases.

This clonotype has more than one count but fewer than ten. The chain has TRBV10-3 and TRBJ2-1; D possibly matches TRBD1 or TRBD2 (6 bases each). Deletions cut 6 bases from V and 2 bases from J, with 14 bases between. This CDR3 contains 15 residues. The V gene's germline CDR1 is ENHRY and CDR2 SYGVKD. In DNA, the CDR3 is TGTGCCATCAGAGGGGGAGGCGGAGCCTACAATGAGCAGTTCTTC. This translates into CAIRGGGGAYNEQFF.

The chain couples TRBV14 to TRBJ2-5; D is unresolved. Germline V lookup: CDR1 SGHDN, CDR2 FVKESK. The ends were cut back, 0 bases at V and 11 bases at J, with 16 bases in the middle. This CDR3 spans 14 amino acids. The CDR3 loop reads CASSQDTSYNEQYF. CDR3 coding DNA: TGTGCCAGCAGCCAAGATACCTCCTACAATGAGCAGTACTTC.

V usage is TRBV12-3 or TRBV12-4 and J usage is TRBJ1-4; weak D call: TRBD1 (5 bases). With 2 bases removed from V and 0 bases from J, the gap between germline ends came to 7 bases. The CDR3 has 15 amino acids. CDR3: CASSLSGATNEKLFF. The CDR3 bases are TGTGCCAGCAGTTTATCGGGGGCAACTAATGAAAAACTGTTTTTT.

The chain recombines TRBV20-1 with TRBJ2-7; 7 nucleotides match TRBD1. Germline values: CDR1 DFQATT, CDR2 SNEGSKA (reference sequence). CDR3 length: 13 residues. The trim removed 4 bases at V and 4 bases at J, leaving 7 bases unmatched. DNA for the CDR3: TGCAGTGCTATCAGGACAGGTATTTACGAGCAGTACTTC. Translation: CSAIRTGIYEQYF.

This clonotype has ten or more counts. The CDR3 region has the DNA TGTGCCAGCAGTTCGGGACTAGCGGGAGGGCGGCAGTTCTTC. The encoded protein is CASSSGLAGGRQFF. The V and J genes are TRBV12-3 or TRBV12-4 and TRBJ2-1; 16 bases agree with TRBD2. The ends lost 4 bases at V and 12 bases at J; junction bases unmatched: 3. This CDR3 has 14 residues.

This clonotype was recorded many times. J is TRBJ1-2 and V is TRBV12-3 or TRBV12-4; no clear D. The length of the CDR3 is 14 residues. V was clipped by 5 bases and J by 0 bases, with 10 bases between them. CDR3: CASSTDYPNYGYTF. The CDR3 bases are TGTGCCAGCAGTACGGACTACCCTAACTATGGCTACACCTTC.

There are a few counts of this clonotype. A much larger clone lies a single base off, so this may be a read error. The J gene is TRBJ2-5, the V gene TRBV29-1, with TRBD2 identical over 8 bases. Judging by the DNA end, TRBJ2-7 fits better; the J call may be wrong. CDR3 length: 13 amino acids. The V gene's germline CDR1 is SQVTM and CDR2 ANQGSEA. The CDR3 nucleotides are TGCAGCGTTGCTCGACGGGAGGGTTACGAGCAGTACTTC. Protein product: CSVARREGYEQYF.